This T cell receptor (beta chain) stems from a study of early T cells in non-severe SARS-CoV-2 infection. Each single cDNA molecule received a unique molecular identifier. One entry per CDR3 protein results from TCRdb running MiXCR on the 5' RACE reads. The sample has 64,000 or so distinct CDR3 sequences; roughly 14% are singletons. V shed 6 bases and J 9 bases; nucleotides not matched to a gene: 13. The CDR3 runs 15 residues. The rearrangement uses TRBV12-3 or TRBV12-4 and TRBJ2-1, with 8 bases fitting TRBD2. What was sequenced was whole blood. The source is an adult who was a healthcare worker with PCR-confirmed SARS-CoV-2 infection or an uninfected control (not recorded which). CDR3 bases: TGTGCCAGCAGCCCTGGGGGGACTAGTGGGGGTGAGCAGTTCTTC. Protein sequence: CASSPGGTSGGEQFF.